Sequencing of this T cell receptor beta chain was carried out in a study of technical replicates of blood from a few donors. Repertoires were generated with immunoSEQ multiplex PCR, while TCRdb's copy carries only in-frame clones and drops some. The sample yields some 78,000 clones, 85% to 95% seen once. Germline CDR1 SNHLY, CDR2 FYNNEI. The CDR3 length is 14 residues. The ends lost 9 bases at V and 3 bases at J; junction bases unmatched: 5. The receptor was isolated from a human donor in good health. The sequenced sample was T cells isolated from PBMCs. The V and J genes are TRBV2 and TRBJ2-1; 10 bases are shared with TRBD2. The CDR3 DNA reads as TGTGCCAGTTGTTGGACTAGCGGCTACAATGAGCAGTTCTTC. This sequence encodes CASCWTSGYNEQFF.